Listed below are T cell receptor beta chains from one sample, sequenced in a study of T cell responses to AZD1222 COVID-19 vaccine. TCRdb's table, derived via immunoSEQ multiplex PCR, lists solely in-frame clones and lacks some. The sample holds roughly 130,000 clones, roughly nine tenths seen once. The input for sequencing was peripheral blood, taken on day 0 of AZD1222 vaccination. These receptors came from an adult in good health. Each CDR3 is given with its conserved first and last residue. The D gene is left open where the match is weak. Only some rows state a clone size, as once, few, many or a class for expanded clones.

TGTGCCAGCAGCCCCCTTGTTGTTGCGGGAAACACCATATATTTT | CASSPLVVAGNTIYF | TRBJ1-3 | . | TRBV14 | 15 | .
TGTGCCAGCAGTTTATCGCTGAGACAGGGGATAGGAAACTATGGCTACACCTTC | CASSLSLRQGIGNYGYTF | TRBJ1-2 | TRBD1 | TRBV27 | 18 | once
TGTGCCAGCAGCCAAACGACTAGCTGGGGGAGTGAGCAGTTCTTC | CASSQTTSWGSEQFF | TRBJ2-1 | TRBD2 | TRBV7-3 | 15 | once
TGTGCCACCAGGGGGACAGGTAGCAATCAGCCCCAGCATTTT | CATRGTGSNQPQHF | TRBJ1-5 | TRBD1 | TRBV15 | 14 | .
TGTGCCAGCAGTGAAGGAGATCAGGGCGCCTCTGGAAACACCATATATTTT | CASSEGDQGASGNTIYF | TRBJ1-3 | . | TRBV6-1 | 17 | .
TGCGCCAGCAGCTTGGGGTGGGACATGAACACTGAAGCTTTCTTT | CASSLGWDMNTEAFF | TRBJ1-1 | . | TRBV5-1 | 15 | once
TGTGCCAGCAGTCCCGGACTCTCCTACAATGAGCAGTTCTTC | CASSPGLSYNEQFF | TRBJ2-1 | . | TRBV27 | 14 | .
TGTGCCAGCAGTTTAGTTGCCGGGGGGCAGGGGGATGAGCAGTTCTTC | CASSLVAGGQGDEQFF | TRBJ2-1 | . | TRBV6-5 | 16 | few
TGCGCCAGCAGCCCGGGCTCTTCCTACGAGCAGTACTTC | CASSPGSSYEQYF | TRBJ2-7 | . | TRBV4-3 | 13 | .
TGTGCCAGCAGCTATGGAGACAGCGATTTGTATGGCTACACCTTC | CASSYGDSDLYGYTF | TRBJ1-2 | . | TRBV13 | 15 | .
TGTGCCAGCAGTTTATTGGGGGTTCGGGAGCAGTACTTC | CASSLLGVREQYF | TRBJ2-7 | . | TRBV27 | 13 | .
TGTGCCAGCAGCTCGGGGGGCAGGGGGGCCAATCAGCCCCAGCATTTT | CASSSGGRGANQPQHF | TRBJ1-5 | TRBD1 | TRBV4-2 | 16 | .
TGTGCCAGCAGCCAACTTAGCACAGATACGCAGTATTTT | CASSQLSTDTQYF | TRBJ2-3 | . | TRBV3-1/TRBV3-2 | 13 | .
TGCGCCAGCAGCCTAGAGACTAGCGGGAGGATGAATGAGCAGTTCTTC | CASSLETSGRMNEQFF | TRBJ2-1 | TRBD2 | TRBV5-1 | 16 | .
TGTGCCACCAGTGATCCCACAGGGGCCGGGGAGCTGTTTTTT | CATSDPTGAGELFF | TRBJ2-2 | TRBD1 | TRBV24-1 | 14 | .
TGTGCCAGCCGTAGATCCTACTCTGGAAACACCATATATTTT | CASRRSYSGNTIYF | TRBJ1-3 | . | TRBV27 | 14 | .
TGTGCCAGCAGTACTGGGACTTATGGCTACACCTTC | CASSTGTYGYTF | TRBJ1-2 | . | TRBV6-5 | 12 | .
TGTGCCAGCAGTTACACCTCCGGACAGCGCGTGGGAAACACCATATATTTT | CASSYTSGQRVGNTIYF | TRBJ1-3 | . | TRBV6-2/TRBV6-3 | 17 | .
TGTGCCAGCAGTCAAGCGGGCGGGGGGGAACTGTTTTTT | CASSQAGGGELFF | TRBJ1-4 | . | TRBV7-9 | 13 | .
TGTGCCAGCAGCAGACGACGACCATCCGGGACAGGGGATCTCCGGTCACCCCTCCACTTT | CASSRRRPSGTGDLRSPLHF | TRBJ1-6 | TRBD1 | TRBV6-6 | 20 | .
TGTGCCAGCAGTTTAGAGGCTACGCGGGAGGGGAGCACAGATACGCAGTATTTT | CASSLEATREGSTDTQYF | TRBJ2-3 | TRBD2 | TRBV28 | 18 | .
TGTGCCTGGAGCGCGGGAGGGACCTACGAGCAGTACTTC | CAWSAGGTYEQYF | TRBJ2-7 | TRBD2 | TRBV30 | 13 | .
TGTGCCAGCAGCTTGGGACTAGCGGGAGACGGCACCGGGGAGCTGTTTTTT | CASSLGLAGDGTGELFF | TRBJ2-2 | TRBD2 | TRBV5-4 | 17 | .
TGTGCCAGCAGACCGGACAGGGCGGTAGGTCAGCCCCAGCATTTT | CASRPDRAVGQPQHF | TRBJ1-5 | TRBD1 | TRBV9 | 15 | few
TGTGCCAGCAGTTACTCGACAGGGAGTAAGAACGAGCAGTACTTC | CASSYSTGSKNEQYF | TRBJ2-7 | TRBD1 | TRBV6-5 | 15 | .
TGTGCCAGCAGCGTAGCGGGAGGGCTCGGGTCCTACAATGAGCAGTTCTTC | CASSVAGGLGSYNEQFF | TRBJ2-1 | TRBD2 | TRBV9 | 17 | .
TGTGCCAGCATCCTAGCCTACGGGAGGGCCGGTGAGACCCAGTACTTC | CASILAYGRAGETQYF | TRBJ2-5 | TRBD2 | TRBV7-8 | 16 | once
TGTGCCGGCGGTGGAGCGGGAGTCTACAATGAGCAGTTCTTC | CAGGGAGVYNEQFF | TRBJ2-1 | TRBD2 | TRBV28 | 14 | .
TGTGCCAGCAGTTTCTTTAGGGGTTCTGGACCAGGAGAGTACGAGCAGTACTTC | CASSFFRGSGPGEYEQYF | TRBJ2-7 | . | TRBV27 | 18 | .
TGTGCCAGCAGGAGACAGAGCAATCAGCCCCAGCATTTT | CASRRQSNQPQHF | TRBJ1-5 | . | TRBV28 | 13 | .
TGTGCCATCAGTGAAAGGACAGGGAGCACCGGGGAGCTGTTTTTT | CAISERTGSTGELFF | TRBJ2-2 | TRBD1 | TRBV10-3 | 15 | once
TGCGCCAGCGGAGTAAGAGGGGGCTTTATGGAGACCCAGTACTTC | CASGVRGGFMETQYF | TRBJ2-5 | TRBD1 | TRBV5-1 | 15 | .
TGTGCCAGCATCTTCGGGGGGAATACTTACGAGCAGTACTTC | CASIFGGNTYEQYF | TRBJ2-7 | TRBD2 | TRBV7-9 | 14 | .
TGCGCCAGCAGCTTAGGGACCGGACAGCCCCAGCATTTT | CASSLGTGQPQHF | TRBJ1-5 | . | TRBV5-1 | 13 | .
TGTGCCAGCAGCTTAGAGTCCCCAGATACGCAGTATTTT | CASSLESPDTQYF | TRBJ2-3 | . | TRBV11-3 | 13 | .
TGTGCCAGCAGCCGATCTTTGAACACTGAAGCTTTCTTT | CASSRSLNTEAFF | TRBJ1-1 | . | TRBV7-2 | 13 | .
TGTGCCAGCAGCCGGGACAGTTATAATTCACCCCTCCACTTT | CASSRDSYNSPLHF | TRBJ1-6 | TRBD1 | TRBV7-3 | 14 | .
TGTGCCTGGGATCCAAGACACGGGGAGACCCAGTACTTC | CAWDPRHGETQYF | TRBJ2-5 | . | TRBV30 | 13 | .
TGTGCCAGCAGTGGGGTCCGGACGGATGAAAAACTGTTTTTT | CASSGVRTDEKLFF | TRBJ1-4 | . | TRBV2 | 14 | few
TGTGCCAGCAGCTTGGAGACTAGCGGGAGTGCTTACAATGAGCAGTTCTTC | CASSLETSGSAYNEQFF | TRBJ2-1 | TRBD2 | TRBV7-6 | 17 | .
TGCGCCAGCAGCCACGCAGGGGGGGGAGGGGAGATTAAGGGCACCGGGGAGCTGTTTTTT | CASSHAGGGGEIKGTGELFF | TRBJ2-2 | . | TRBV4-1 | 20 | .
TGTGCCAGCAGCCCTCTCAGCGGGAGGGCCTACAATGAGCAGTTCTTC | CASSPLSGRAYNEQFF | TRBJ2-1 | TRBD2 | TRBV3-1/TRBV3-2 | 16 | few
TGCGCCAGCAGCCGAGCGGGAGCCTTGCGTTCCTACAATGAGCAGTTCTTC | CASSRAGALRSYNEQFF | TRBJ2-1 | TRBD2 | TRBV4-1 | 17 | .
TGTGCCAGCAGCCAATACAAGAATTCACCCCTCCACTTT | CASSQYKNSPLHF | TRBJ1-6 | . | TRBV14 | 13 | .
TGCGCCAGCAGCCAGCCCGGACAGACTTATAATGAAAAACTGTTTTTT | CASSQPGQTYNEKLFF | TRBJ1-4 | . | TRBV4-1 | 16 | .
TGTGCCAGCAGTTTTTATGGGAGGGATACGCAGTATTTT | CASSFYGRDTQYF | TRBJ2-3 | . | TRBV12-3/TRBV12-4 | 13 | .
TGTGCCAGCAGCTTAGGGGGGGGACTATCCTACGAGCAGTACTTC | CASSLGGGLSYEQYF | TRBJ2-7 | TRBD2 | TRBV7-2 | 15 | .
TGTGCCAGCAGCCAAGAATGGCTGGGCAGCTCTGGAAACACCATATATTTT | CASSQEWLGSSGNTIYF | TRBJ1-3 | . | TRBV4-2 | 17 | .
TGTGCCTGGACCGTAACAGGGGGCTATGGCTACACCTTC | CAWTVTGGYGYTF | TRBJ1-2 | TRBD1 | TRBV30 | 13 | .
TGTGCCAGCAGCTTAGGAGGGGTGCCAGAGCAGTACTTC | CASSLGGVPEQYF | TRBJ2-7 | . | TRBV11-2 | 13 | .
TGTGCCAGCAGCCGGACTAGCGGGAGCTCCTACGAGCAGTACTTC | CASSRTSGSSYEQYF | TRBJ2-7 | TRBD2 | TRBV5-4 | 15 | .
TGTGCCAGCAGTGGTGGTCTAGCGGGGAATGAGCAGTTCTTC | CASSGGLAGNEQFF | TRBJ2-1 | TRBD2 | TRBV2 | 14 | .
TGTGCCAGCAGCGTCCAAGGGGGGCCCTATGGCTACACCTTC | CASSVQGGPYGYTF | TRBJ1-2 | . | TRBV9 | 14 | .
TGTGCCACTACCGGTGGGGGGTCAAATGAGCAGTTCTTC | CATTGGGSNEQFF | TRBJ2-1 | . | TRBV15 | 13 | .
TGTGCCACCAGTGTCGGTAGCGGGAAGGGTGAGCAGTTCTTC | CATSVGSGKGEQFF | TRBJ2-1 | TRBD2 | TRBV24-1 | 14 | .
TGTGCCACCAGCAGAGAGCTGGACAGGGTGGGCGGCTACACCTTC | CATSRELDRVGGYTF | TRBJ1-2 | TRBD1 | TRBV15 | 15 | .
TGTGCCAGCAGCCCCGGACAGGGTCCCACCTATGGCTACACCTTC | CASSPGQGPTYGYTF | TRBJ1-2 | TRBD1 | TRBV7-2 | 15 | .
TGTGCCTGGAGTTTGTGGACTAGCGGGAGGTCCGATACGCAGTATTTT | CAWSLWTSGRSDTQYF | TRBJ2-3 | TRBD2 | TRBV30 | 16 | .
TGTGCCAGCAGCTTAGCCAGCGGGCCCGGGGTAGATACGCAGTATTTT | CASSLASGPGVDTQYF | TRBJ2-3 | . | TRBV11-2 | 16 | .